This T cell receptor beta chain was sequenced for a study of T cell changes during pregnancy in multiple sclerosis (dated by TCRdb to the late 2010s). As for the study more broadly: The study looked at changes in the T cell repertoire across pregnancy in women with multiple sclerosis.

The library was generated by the immunoSEQ multiplex PCR assay. The source is immuneACCESS, and TCRdb retained only in-frame sequences with V and J called. Part of the clones is not carried over; for the studies checked, unresolved V genes explain less than half of this, and the remainder is unexplained. This sample comprises approximately 57,000 clones, 80% to 95% of them detected only once. The ten largest make up about 3.8% of the sample. Points on this clone: The target of this receptor is not known. No qualities accompany the bases; no much larger clone lies one base away.

Via the germline V gene (reference sequence), CDR1 is GTSNPN and CDR2 SVGIG. From cysteine to phenylalanine, the CDR3 is 15 amino acids long. The entry retains the CDR3 DNA only, 45 bases that are in frame from base 1. V and J are trimmed by 0 bases and 6 bases, and the gene matches miss 6 bases of the junction. The chain is made from TRBV30 and TRBJ2-3; 10 central bases correspond to TRBD2. This sequence was found in a female donor in good health, enrolled as a control in a pregnancy study. The sample was peripheral blood, taken after pregnancy. In nucleotide form, the sequence is TGTGCCTGGAGTGTAGCGGGGGGGCCGTCGGATACGCAGTATTTT. The resulting protein is CAWSVAGGPSDTQYF. Reference TRBV30 and TRBJ2-3 proteins supply the regions before and after the CDR3; the full variable domain is: SQTIHQWPATLVQPVGSPLSLECTVEGTSNPNLYWYRQAAGRGLQLLFYSVGIGQISSEVPQNLSASRPQDRQFILSSKKLLLSDSGFYLCAWSVAGGPSDTQYFGPGTRLTVL.